One and the same sample provided the 18 T cell receptor beta chains below, sequenced in a study of Graves' ophthalmopathy and Graves' hyperthyroidism. Amplified TCR beta CDR3 regions were obtained using RNA transcripts as template. In the first round, RT-PCR was carried out with HTBI primers, and a multiplex PCR formed the second round. TCRdb reanalysed the multiplex PCR reads using MiXCR and keeps one entry per CDR3 protein. Here the sample spans about 500,000 distinct CDR3 sequences, under 15% being singletons. The sequencing sample was made of blood. The receptors derive from a woman younger than 45 with Graves' ophthalmopathy.

This clonotype was counted at least ten times. The chain joins TRBV19 to TRBJ1-1; 7 bases line up with TRBD1. The CDR3 extends over 19 amino acids. The germline gives CDR1 LNHDA, CDR2 SQIVND (reference sequence). J lost 5 bases, V lost 3 bases, and 21 bases had no gene match. Here the CDR3 reads CASSIPFRQGTYGGTEAFF. The DNA for the CDR3 is TGTGCCAGTAGTATTCCATTCCGACAGGGCACCTACGGCGGGACTGAAGCTTTCTTT.

This clonotype was found many times. The chain has TRBV6-1 and TRBJ1-2, with 7 bases lining up with TRBD1. CDR1 and CDR2 (germline): MNHNS, SASEGT. The length of the CDR3 is 14 residues. J was trimmed by 8 bases and V by 8 bases; bases with no gene match: 14. CDR3 amino acids: CASRQGQTDWGYTF. The CDR3 region has the DNA TGTGCCAGCCGCCAGGGACAGACAGACTGGGGCTACACCTTC.

Many counts were recorded for this clonotype. The chain has TRBV5-1 and TRBJ1-2; D is ambiguous. V lost 3 bases to trimming and J lost 2 bases, with 11 bases between them. Germline V gene data show CDR1 as SGHRS and CDR2 as YFSETQ. The CDR3 sequence is 14 residues long. Written as DNA, the CDR3 is TGCGCCAGCAGCTACGACATTGGGAACTATGGCTACACCTTC. Residues: CASSYDIGNYGYTF. The full variable domain, in which reference TRBV5-1 and TRBJ1-2 provide the parts outside the CDR3, is KAGVTQTPRYLIKTRGQQVTLSCSPISGHRSVSWYQQTPGQGLQFLFEYFSETQRNKGNFPGRFSGRQFSNSRSEMNVSTLELGDSALYLCASSYDIGNYGYTFGSGTRLTVV.

The table lists this clonotype with many counts. The chain recombines TRBV2 with TRBJ2-7, with TRBD1 identical over 8 bases. This CDR3 has 14 residues. V lost 10 bases and J lost 0; bases outside the gene matches: 8. CDR1 SNHLY and CDR2 FYNNEI come from the germline V gene. The CDR3 is CAIVGQGLSYEQYF. CDR3 DNA sequence: TGTGCCATCGTTGGACAGGGCCTCTCCTACGAGCAGTACTTC. The variable domain in full, completed from reference TRBV2 and TRBJ2-7, reads EPEVTQTPSHQVTQMGQEVILRCVPISNHLYFYWYRQILGQKVEFLVSFYNNEISEKSEIFDDQFSVERPDGSNFTLKIRSTKLEDSAMYFCAIVGQGLSYEQYFGPGTRLTVT.

This clonotype appeared many times. This sequence joins TRBV30 and TRBJ1-2; 7 bases line up with TRBD1. CDR3 length equals 14 residues. Trimming cost V 4 bases and J 3 bases; bases outside gene matches: 8. The germline gives CDR1 GTSNPN, CDR2 SVGIG (reference sequence). CDR3 nucleotide sequence: TGTGCCTGGAATTTCGGGACAGCGGACTATGGCTACACCTTC. This codes for CAWNFGTADYGYTF.

This clonotype was seen many times. CDR3: CASSLKGSQPQHF. CDR3 bases: TGCGCCAGCAGCTTGAAGGGGAGTCAGCCCCAGCATTTT. The rearrangement links TRBV5-1 to TRBJ1-5, with D perhaps matching TRBD1 (5 bases). Per germline, CDR1 SGHRS and CDR2 YFSETQ. The CDR3 runs 13 residues. The V end was cut by 1 base, the J end by 6 bases, with 8 bases between. The full variable domain, its missing parts supplied by reference TRBV5-1 and TRBJ1-5, is KAGVTQTPRYLIKTRGQQVTLSCSPISGHRSVSWYQQTPGQGLQFLFEYFSETQRNKGNFPGRFSGRQFSNSRSEMNVSTLELGDSALYLCASSLKGSQPQHFGDGTRLSIL.

This clonotype was seen repeatedly, ten times or more. The V call is TRBV6-4, the J call TRBJ1-3, with 7 bases fitting TRBD1. Germline trimming cut 6 bases from V and 0 bases from J; bases unmatched to any gene: 8. The CDR3 has 16 residues. Per germline, CDR1 MRHNA and CDR2 SNTAGT. CDR3 sequence reads: CASRGRDRYSGNTIYF. In DNA, the CDR3 is TGTGCCAGCAGGGGCCGGGACAGATACTCTGGAAACACCATATATTTT.

At least ten counts were recorded for this clonotype. J is TRBJ1-1 and V is TRBV27; unclear D gene. Germline values: CDR1 MNHEY, CDR2 SMNVEV (reference sequence). This CDR3 region has 15 residues. Trimming shortened V by 1 base and J by 3 bases, and 12 bases separated the two germline ends. CDR3 nucleotide sequence: TGTGCCAGCAGTTTATATTGGGGATGGGACACTGAAGCTTTCTTT. This codes for CASSLYWGWDTEAFF.

This clonotype was seen at least ten times. This chain links TRBV6-1 with TRBJ2-6; 7 positions agree with TRBD1. The V and J ends lost 6 bases and 1 base, in that order; junction bases with no gene match: 0. Germline CDR1 reads MNHNS; CDR2 reads SASEGT. The CDR3 is 14 amino acids. This chain's CDR3 is CASRTGSGANVLTF. CDR3 nucleotides: TGTGCCAGCAGGACAGGGTCTGGGGCCAACGTCCTGACTTTC.

This clonotype was counted only a few times. V is TRBV10-3 and J is TRBJ1-5; D is ambiguous. This CDR3 has 18 amino acids. V dropped 5 bases and J dropped 1 base, with 21 bases sitting between them. Germline CDR1 is ENHRY and CDR2 is SYGVKD. CDR3 in amino acids: CAISPTASSGGSNQPQHF. CDR3 bases: TGTGCCATCAGTCCAACAGCCAGTAGCGGTGGGAGCAATCAGCCCCAGCATTTT.

This clonotype was seen ten or more times. The rearrangement uses TRBV7-9 and TRBJ1-6; D possibly corresponds to TRBD1 (5 bases). This CDR3 contains 14 residues. V was clipped by 5 bases and J by 10 bases, with 15 bases between them. Germline CDR1 SEHNR, CDR2 FQNEAQ (reference sequence). CDR3 protein: CASSPQGVESPLHF. CDR3 bases: TGTGCCAGCAGCCCGCAAGGGGTAGAATCACCCCTCCACTTT.

There are many counts of this clonotype. V is TRBV12-3 or TRBV12-4 and J is TRBJ2-2; D uncertain. The V and J ends lost 6 bases and 8 bases respectively, with 10 bases between them. This CDR3 has 12 amino acids. The CDR3 protein is CASRPNRGELFF. The CDR3, as DNA: TGTGCCAGCAGACCCAATCGTGGGGAGCTGTTTTTT.

CDR3 amino acids: CASSSRGGAETQYF. CDR3 sequence (DNA): TGTGCCAGCAGCTCCCGCGGGGGGGCCGAGACCCAGTACTTC. This chain connects TRBV12-3 or TRBV12-4 to TRBJ2-5; 9 positions match TRBD2. V lost 6 bases and J lost 5; bases outside the gene matches: 7. The CDR3 has 14 residues.

The chain uses TRBV12-3 or TRBV12-4 and TRBJ2-7; D gene uncertain. This CDR3 comprises 15 residues. Trimming removed 5 bases at V and 6 bases at J, with 20 bases between. The CDR3 nucleotides are TGTGCCAGCAGTCCCCTTGAGGCGGTTCCGGGCGAGCAGTACTTC. It codes for CASSPLEAVPGEQYF.

In this sample, this clonotype turned up many times. The rearrangement joins TRBV5-1 to TRBJ1-1; D perhaps matches TRBD1 (5 bases). The CDR3 has 13 amino acids. Trimming pared 4 bases from V and 6 bases from J, leaving 13 bases between. Germline CDR1 is SGHRS and CDR2 is YFSETQ. CDR3 loop: CASSRQWGSEAFF. In DNA form, the CDR3 reads TGCGCCAGCAGCCGGCAATGGGGGTCTGAAGCTTTCTTT.

CDR3 sequence (DNA): TGTGCCAGCAGTTTTCCCGGGACAGGCGTCGAGGAAGAGACCCAGTACTTC. This sequence encodes CASSFPGTGVEEETQYF. The chain uses TRBV28 and TRBJ2-5; 8 bases are a match to TRBD1. The CDR3 has 17 amino acids. Looked up from germline, CDR1 is MDHEN and CDR2 is SYDVKM. The V and J ends lost 3 bases and 3 bases, in that order; junction bases with no gene match: 12.

In its sample, this clonotype was seen many times. The J gene is TRBJ1-1, the V gene TRBV10-3, with D unclear. The CDR3 contains 12 residues. The V and J ends lost 8 bases and 5 bases respectively, with 12 bases between them. CDR1 is ENHRY, CDR2 SYGVKD, per germline. The CDR3 spells CAIGGRRTEAFF. CDR3 nucleotides: TGTGCCATCGGAGGGAGGCGGACTGAAGCTTTCTTT.

This clonotype was recorded at least ten times. This chain connects TRBV20-1 to TRBJ1-5, with D unclear. V was trimmed by 5 bases and J by 3 bases, leaving 14 bases between them. The CDR3 has 14 residues. Germline V CDR1 and CDR2: DFQATT, SNEGSKA (reference sequence). The CDR3 bases are TGCAGTGCTCCCCCTCATGGTTTCAATCAGCCCCAGCATTTT. Translation gives CSAPPHGFNQPQHF.